The 11 T cell receptor beta chains in this list originate from one sample, sequenced in a study of neurological immune-mediated disorders. MiXCR, run by TCRdb on the 5' RACE reads, gives a single entry per CDR3 protein. The profile shows approximately 48,000 distinct CDR3 sequences, roughly an eighth of them singletons. Sample time point: longitudinal time-point 3. Sequences were obtained from PBMCs. The receptors come from a male donor with HTLV-1-associated myelopathy (HAM/TSP).

This clonotype was counted at least ten times. The chain employs TRBV4-1 and TRBJ1-6; D unresolved. Germline values: CDR1 MGHRA, CDR2 YSYEKL. This CDR3 comprises 16 residues. V was shortened by 1 base and J by 0 bases, with 7 bases between the two germline ends. The CDR3 reads CASSQVQGSYNSPLHF. Written as DNA, the CDR3 is TGCGCCAGCAGCCAAGTACAAGGCTCCTATAATTCACCCCTCCACTTT.

This clonotype was counted ten times or more. The V gene is TRBV20-1, the J gene TRBJ2-2; 9 nucleotides agree with TRBD2. Germline CDR1 and CDR2: DFQATT and SNEGSKA (reference sequence). The CDR3 has 14 amino acids. V lost 2 bases, J lost 6 bases, and 4 bases stayed unmatched. The CDR3 region has the DNA TGCAGTGCTAGACCCAGCGGGGGGCCCGGGGAGCTGTTTTTT. Translation gives CSARPSGGPGELFF.

This clonotype was detected ten times or more. The gene calls are TRBV5-1 and TRBJ2-5; the D gene is possibly TRBD1 (7 bases). The germline V gene has CDR1 SGHRS and CDR2 YFSETQ. Between the trimmed V and J ends, which lost 6 bases and 4 bases, there was a span of 19 bases. This CDR3 spans 15 amino acids. This CDR3 is CASTPGGRVSETQYF. In DNA form, the CDR3 reads TGCGCCAGCACCCCAGGGGGGCGAGTCTCAGAGACCCAGTACTTC.

This clonotype has ten or more counts. V and J are TRBV6-5 and TRBJ2-5, with D tentatively TRBD1 or TRBD2 (5 bases each). Per germline, CDR1 MNHEY and CDR2 SVGAGI. The CDR3 loop spans 15 amino acids. Trimming shortened V by 6 bases and J by 2 bases, and 16 bases separated the two germline ends. The CDR3 bases are TGTGCCAGCAGCCCCACGGGGCTAGTGCAAGAGACCCAGTACTTC. It codes for CASSPTGLVQETQYF.

At least ten counts were recorded for this clonotype. The chain links TRBV6-1 to TRBJ2-1; 9 bases are a match to TRBD2. This CDR3 is 15 amino acids long. Trimming cost V 6 bases and J 2 bases; bases outside gene matches: 5. CDR1 MNHNS and CDR2 SASEGT come from the germline V gene. The CDR3 DNA follows: TGTGCCAGCAGGGAGACTAGCGGACCCTACAATGAGCAGTTCTTC. This encodes CASRETSGPYNEQFF.

The table lists this clonotype with many counts. The CDR3 sequence: CASSLLTTEGNSPLHF. The CDR3 DNA sequence: TGTGCCAGCTCACTGCTGACGACGGAGGGGAATTCACCCCTCCACTTT. The chain uses TRBV18 and TRBJ1-6, with D possibly being TRBD1 (5 bases). Germline V gene lookup returns CDR1 KGHSH and CDR2 LQKENI. This CDR3 region has 16 residues. V gave up 4 bases and J gave up 7 bases, with 17 bases separating them.

In its sample, this clonotype was seen many times. V and J are TRBV20-1 and TRBJ1-1; tentative D call: TRBD1 (5 bases). There are 13 residues in the CDR3. Germline V gene lookup returns CDR1 DFQATT and CDR2 SNEGSKA (reference sequence). Trimming took 3 bases from V and 1 from J, leaving 9 bases between them. Here the CDR3 DNA reads TGCAGTGCTAGTCGACAGAGGAACACTGAAGCTTTCTTT. Its protein product is CSASRQRNTEAFF.

Many counts were recorded for this clonotype. The rearrangement links TRBV15 to TRBJ1-1; D not certain. The CDR3 has 14 amino acids. The V gene lost 1 base and the J gene lost 1 base, with 7 bases spanning the gap. The germline CDR1 and CDR2 sequences are LNHNV and YYDKDF (reference sequence). This chain's CDR3 is CATSRGEGNTEAFF. In DNA, the CDR3 is TGTGCCACCAGCAGAGGGGAGGGGAACACTGAAGCTTTCTTT.

This clonotype occurred many times. The V and J genes are TRBV5-5 and TRBJ2-2; D perhaps matches TRBD2 (6 bases). V was trimmed by 0 bases and J by 4 bases, leaving 7 bases between them. The germline CDR1 and CDR2 sequences are SGHKS and YYEKEE (reference sequence). The CDR3 length is 14 residues. CDR3 in DNA: TGTGCCAGCAGCTTGGTCGGGGGCACCGGGGAGCTGTTTTTT. It specifies CASSLVGGTGELFF. Supplemented by reference TRBV5-5 and TRBJ2-2, the full variable domain reads DAGVTQSPTHLIKTRGQQVTLRCSPISGHKSVSWYQQVLGQGPQFIFQYYEKEERGRGNFPDRFSARQFPNYSSELNVNALLLGDSALYLCASSLVGGTGELFFGEGSRLTVL.

This clonotype was seen ten or more times. This chain links TRBV7-2 with TRBJ2-3; TRBD2 aligns across 10 bases. The CDR3 contains 16 residues. J gave up 2 bases and V 5 bases, and 7 bases lay outside the gene matches. Germline values: CDR1 SGHTA, CDR2 FQGNSA. In nucleotides, the CDR3 is TGTGCCAGCAGCACTAGACTAGCGGGCCTCACAGATACGCAGTATTTT. Its protein product is CASSTRLAGLTDTQYF.

This clonotype is labeled medium-sized. The chain has TRBV7-2 and TRBJ1-1; D uncertain. Trimming cost V 1 base and J 4 bases, with 10 bases left between them. The CDR3 has 14 residues. Germline CDR1 and CDR2: SGHTA and FQGNSA. CDR3 region: CASSLEGTVTEAFF. CDR3 DNA: TGTGCCAGCAGCTTAGAGGGTACTGTCACTGAAGCTTTCTTT.